Each of the 29 T cell receptor beta chains below was sequenced from the same sample in a study of CD8 T cells in Susac syndrome. Random hexamers served to reverse transcribe roughly 0.5 to 1 ug RNA. TCRdb reprocessed the immunoSEQ multiplex PCR reads via MiXCR and lists one record per CDR3 protein. The data hold just over 150,000 distinct CDR3 sequences, with roughly 96% observed a single time. Source material: CD4+ T cells from PBMCs. The receptors originated from a human donor with Susac syndrome.

The chain uses TRBV20-1 and TRBJ2-1, with 10 bases identical to TRBD2. CDR1 and CDR2 (germline): DFQATT, SNEGSKA (reference sequence). V shed 3 bases, J shed 4 bases, and the junction held 6 bases outside the gene matches. The CDR3 length is 15 residues. In nucleotides, the CDR3 is TGCAGTGCTAGTCCGTCTAGCGGGGGTTACAATGAGCAGTTCTTC. Amino acids: CSASPSSGGYNEQFF.

V usage is TRBV7-9 and J usage is TRBJ2-6; no clear D. The CDR3 runs to 13 residues. Germline CDR1 is SEHNR and CDR2 is FQNEAQ (reference sequence). V was cut by 5 bases and J by 7 bases, with 9 bases left in between. The chain's CDR3 is CASSPLEANVLTF. CDR3 bases: TGTGCCAGCAGCCCTCTGGAAGCCAACGTCCTGACTTTC.

This clonotype turned up a few times. This chain uses TRBV7-9 with TRBJ2-5, with 7 bases fitting TRBD1. The germline V gene has CDR1 SEHNR and CDR2 FQNEAQ (reference sequence). Trimming at V came to 6 bases and at J to 1 base, leaving 5 bases not matched to a gene. This CDR3 has 14 residues. CDR3 sequence (DNA): TGTGCCAGCAGTTTCCGGACAGGCCAAGAGACCCAGTACTTC. Translated: CASSFRTGQETQYF.

The chain joins TRBV7-2 to TRBJ1-3; D might be TRBD1 (6 bases). Germline CDR1 SGHTA, CDR2 FQGNSA. Deletions cut 1 base from V and 4 bases from J, with 8 bases between. This CDR3 region has 14 residues. The CDR3 DNA reads TGTGCCAGCAGCTTAGTTGGACAGGGAAACACCATATATTTT. Encoded protein: CASSLVGQGNTIYF.

The gene calls are TRBV21-1 and TRBJ1-5. TRBV21-1 has pseudogene status. The CDR3 is 11 residues long. CDR3 bases: TGTGCCAGCAGCGGCTATCAGCCCCAGCATTTT. This translates into CASSGYQPQHF.

The genes are TRBV29-1 and TRBJ1-2; maybe TRBD1 (5 bases). This CDR3 comprises 10 residues. Germline CDR1 and CDR2: SQVTM and ANQGSEA. With 3 bases removed from V and 6 bases from J, the gap between germline ends came to 5 bases. The CDR3, as DNA: TGCAGCGTTGAGGGGGATGGCTACACCTTC. It encodes CSVEGDGYTF.

In DNA, the CDR3 is TGTGCCAGCAGCGTCCGACGGGACCAGGCTTCACCCCTCCACTTT. Its protein is CASSVRRDQASPLHF. The chain joins TRBV9 to TRBJ1-6; TRBD1 is a possible D gene (5 bases). Trimming removed 2 bases from V and 9 bases from J, with 15 bases in between. CDR1 and CDR2 from the germline V gene are SGDLS and YYNGEE. The CDR3 totals 15 residues.

The genes are TRBV28 and TRBJ1-1, with D hard to call. Germline V gene lookup returns CDR1 MDHEN and CDR2 SYDVKM. This CDR3 region has 11 residues. The CDR3 DNA follows: TGTGCTTCCACCGGGCGAACTGAAGCTTTCTTT. Protein product: CASTGRTEAFF.

This clonotype was detected a few times. The chain has TRBV19 and TRBJ1-2; D remains ambiguous. The CDR3 is 12 residues long. V gave up 5 bases and J gave up 4 bases, with 8 bases separating them. The germline V gene encodes CDR1 LNHDA and CDR2 SQIVND (reference sequence). As DNA, the CDR3 is TGTGCCAGTAGTGGGTCTCTCTATGGCTACACCTTC. Amino acid sequence: CASSGSLYGYTF.

The V call is TRBV3-1, the J call TRBJ1-4; unclear D gene. The CDR3 sequence is 14 residues long. Looked up from germline, CDR1 is LGHDT and CDR2 is YNNKEL (reference sequence). V dropped 3 bases and J dropped 3 bases, with 8 bases sitting between them. CDR3 DNA: TGTGCCAGCAGCCATTCCGGTGCTAATGAAAAACTGTTTTTT. Amino acids: CASSHSGANEKLFF.

The chain recombines TRBV27 with TRBJ2-7; 12 nucleotides match TRBD1. Germline V CDR1 and CDR2: MNHEY, SMNVEV (reference sequence). The ends lost 5 bases at V and 7 bases at J; junction bases unmatched: 12. The CDR3 covers 16 residues. In DNA form, the CDR3 reads TGTGCCAGCAGTCTCCTCCCGGGACAGGGGGCGGGAGAGCAGTACTTC. Protein: CASSLLPGQGAGEQYF.

The rearrangement links TRBV29-1 to TRBJ2-7; no definite D call. The CDR3 extends over 13 amino acids. V gave up 4 bases and J gave up 2 bases, with 12 bases separating them. CDR1 is SQVTM, CDR2 ANQGSEA, per germline. The CDR3 DNA reads TGCAGCGTTGTAGGCACCCCCCCCTACGAGCAGTACTTC. Translated, it gives CSVVGTPPYEQYF.

J is TRBJ2-3 and V is TRBV18; 9 bases are shared with TRBD1. The ends lost 0 bases at V and 6 bases at J; junction bases unmatched: 4. Germline CDR1 is KGHSH and CDR2 is LQKENI. The CDR3 consists of 15 residues. In DNA form, the CDR3 reads TGTGCCAGCTCACCACCGGGACAGGGTTACGATACGCAGTATTTT. Its translation: CASSPPGQGYDTQYF.

This rearrangement joins TRBV6-5 to TRBJ1-6, with D unresolved. The CDR3 loop spans 16 amino acids. Germline V gives CDR1 MNHEY, CDR2 SVGAGI. Trimming cost V 0 bases and J 7 bases, with 13 bases left between them. CDR3 sequence reads: CASSYSVFTGNSPLHF. CDR3 sequence (DNA): TGTGCCAGCAGTTACTCGGTCTTTACCGGGAATTCACCCCTCCACTTT.

This clonotype has just one count. The chain links TRBV25-1 to TRBJ2-1; 8 bases are a match to TRBD1. Looked up from germline, CDR1 is MGHDK and CDR2 is SYGVNS. Trimming at V came to 6 bases and at J to 8 bases, leaving 12 bases not matched to a gene. The CDR3 extends over 15 amino acids. The CDR3 here is CASRATGEGSDEQFF. In nucleotides, the CDR3 is TGTGCCAGCAGGGCGACAGGGGAAGGGTCCGATGAGCAGTTCTTC.

The V call is TRBV20-1, the J call TRBJ2-1, with TRBD1 matching over 7 bases. This CDR3 spans 14 amino acids. Losses at the gene ends were 1 base for V and 7 bases for J; bases not matched to a gene: 7. The germline V gene has CDR1 DFQATT and CDR2 SNEGSKA (reference sequence). The CDR3: CSARVTPGGNEQFF. The CDR3 bases are TGCAGTGCTAGAGTTACCCCAGGGGGAAATGAGCAGTTCTTC.

This chain connects TRBV20-1 to TRBJ1-1, with TRBD1 matching 10 bases. V gave up 1 base and J gave up 1 base; unmatched junction bases: 6. Germline V gene sequence: CDR1 DFQATT, CDR2 SNEGSKA (reference sequence). The CDR3 contains 16 residues. CDR3: CSARGPRDRGNTEAFF. CDR3 nucleotide sequence: TGCAGTGCTAGAGGGCCAAGGGACAGGGGGAACACTGAAGCTTTCTTT.

The V gene is TRBV5-1, the J gene TRBJ2-5; D call uncertain. V lost 3 bases to trimming and J lost 4 bases, with 16 bases between them. The germline gives CDR1 SGHRS, CDR2 YFSETQ. The CDR3 covers 15 residues. CDR3: CASSYRQPGTETQYF. Written as DNA, the CDR3 is TGCGCCAGCAGCTACAGACAACCTGGTACAGAGACCCAGTACTTC.

This sequence joins TRBV15 and TRBJ2-5; maybe TRBD2 (6 bases). Per germline, CDR1 LNHNV and CDR2 YYDKDF (reference sequence). The CDR3 totals 14 residues. V gave up 0 bases and J gave up 5 bases, with 10 bases separating them. The CDR3 DNA reads as TGTGCCACCAGCAGAGAAGGCCTAGCGGAGACCCAGTACTTC. It codes for CATSREGLAETQYF.

This clonotype was observed a single time. This chain uses TRBV29-1 with TRBJ2-7, with D perhaps matching TRBD2 (6 bases). Germline-derived CDR1 and CDR2 are SQVTM and ANQGSEA. This CDR3 is built from 13 residues. With 4 bases removed from V and 3 bases from J, the gap between germline ends came to 13 bases. Here the CDR3 reads CSVGGGGDYEQYF. CDR3 coding DNA: TGCAGCGTTGGGGGTGGAGGGGACTACGAGCAGTACTTC.

The gene calls are TRBV7-9 and TRBJ1-5, with D possibly TRBD1 on 5 matching bases. V was shortened by 5 bases and J by 4 bases, with 15 bases between the two germline ends. CDR1 and CDR2 (germline): SEHNR, FQNEAQ (reference sequence). The CDR3 loop spans 15 amino acids. This CDR3 is CASSPSRTSNQPQHF. In DNA form, the CDR3 reads TGTGCCAGCAGCCCTTCTCGGACATCGAATCAGCCCCAGCATTTT.

The chain combines TRBV11-2 with TRBJ2-4, with unresolved D. V was shortened by 5 bases and J by 5 bases, with 10 bases between the two germline ends. Germline V gene lookup returns CDR1 SGHAT and CDR2 FQNNGV. CDR3 length: 13 amino acids. DNA of the CDR3: TGTGCCAGCAGCCCGATAAGAGAAAACATTCAGTACTTC. Its protein product is CASSPIRENIQYF.

CDR3 sequence: CSARDSGGDMGETQYF. For the CDR3, the DNA is TGCAGTGCTAGAGATTCGGGGGGCGACATGGGGGAGACCCAGTACTTC. V usage is TRBV20-1 and J usage is TRBJ2-5, with D maybe TRBD2 (7 bases). Trimming removed 0 bases at V and 5 bases at J, with 19 bases between. The CDR3 has 16 residues. Per the germline V gene, CDR1 is DFQATT and CDR2 is SNEGSKA (reference sequence).

This clonotype was detected only once. V and J are TRBV18 and TRBJ2-7, with D tentatively TRBD1 (6 bases). This CDR3 comprises 14 residues. V shed 6 bases and J shed 0 bases, with 12 bases lying between them. CDR1 is KGHSH and CDR2 is LQKENI in the germline V gene. CDR3 amino acids: CASSPGTNSYEQYF. CDR3 bases: TGTGCCAGCTCTCCCGGGACAAACTCCTACGAGCAGTACTTC.

This clonotype was observed a few times. The rearrangement uses TRBV18 and TRBJ2-3; the match to TRBD1 covers 12 bases. Germline CDR1 is KGHSH and CDR2 is LQKENI. Losses at the gene ends were 4 bases for V and 5 bases for J; bases not matched to a gene: 4. The CDR3 consists of 15 residues. The CDR3 DNA reads TGTGCCAGCTCACAGGGACAGGGGGCTGGAGATACGCAGTATTTT. This encodes CASSQGQGAGDTQYF.

This chain joins TRBV6-5 and TRBJ1-1; TRBD1 might be the D (5 bases). V lost 6 bases and J lost 1, with 9 bases in between. This CDR3 spans 13 amino acids. Germline V gene sequence: CDR1 MNHEY, CDR2 SVGAGI. The CDR3, as DNA: TGTGCCAGCAGAGCTGGACAGAACACTGAAGCTTTCTTT. This sequence encodes CASRAGQNTEAFF.

V is TRBV3-1 and J is TRBJ2-7, with D perhaps TRBD1 (6 bases). CDR3 length: 14 residues. Trimming removed 1 base from V and 3 bases from J, with 10 bases in between. CDR1 and CDR2 from the germline V gene are LGHDT and YNNKEL (reference sequence). The DNA for the CDR3 is TGTGCCAGCAGCCAAGCTGACAGGAACTACGAGCAGTACTTC. Its translation: CASSQADRNYEQYF.

The gene calls are TRBV12-2 and TRBJ2-1; the D call in the table, TRBD1, was not verified against the DNA. TRBV12-2 is described as a pseudogene. CDR3 length: 15 residues. The CDR3 coding sequence is TGTGCAAGTCGCTCAGAAGGACAGGGGATGAATGAGCAGTTCTTC. Protein sequence: CASRSEGQGMNEQFF.

The chain carries TRBV29-1 and TRBJ2-2; D unclear. The CDR3 is 14 amino acids. The V end was cut by 5 bases, the J end by 2 bases, with 12 bases between. Germline assignment: CDR1 SQVTM and CDR2 ANQGSEA. CDR3 nucleotide sequence: TGCAGCGTTCCGGCCTTCCCTAACACCGGGGAGCTGTTTTTT. This encodes CSVPAFPNTGELFF.